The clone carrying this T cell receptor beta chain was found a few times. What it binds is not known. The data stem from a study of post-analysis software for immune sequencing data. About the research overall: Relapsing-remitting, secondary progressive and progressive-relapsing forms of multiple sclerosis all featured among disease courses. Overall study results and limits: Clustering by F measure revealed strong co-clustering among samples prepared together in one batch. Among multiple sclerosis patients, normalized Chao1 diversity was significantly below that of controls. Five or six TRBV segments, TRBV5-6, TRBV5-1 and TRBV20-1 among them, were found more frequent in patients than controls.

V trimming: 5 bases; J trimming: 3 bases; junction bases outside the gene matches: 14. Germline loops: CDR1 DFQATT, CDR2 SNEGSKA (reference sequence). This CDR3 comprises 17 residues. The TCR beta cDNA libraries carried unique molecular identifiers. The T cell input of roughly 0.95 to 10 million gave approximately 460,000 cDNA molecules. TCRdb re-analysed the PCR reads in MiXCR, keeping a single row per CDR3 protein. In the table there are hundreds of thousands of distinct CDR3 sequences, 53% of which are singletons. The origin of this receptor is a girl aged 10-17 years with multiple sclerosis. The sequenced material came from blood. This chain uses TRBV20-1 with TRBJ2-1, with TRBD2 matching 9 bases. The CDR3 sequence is CSAPPPAGGPSYNEQFF. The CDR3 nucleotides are TGCAGTGCTCCCCCTCCAGCGGGAGGACCTAGCTACAATGAGCAGTTCTTC.